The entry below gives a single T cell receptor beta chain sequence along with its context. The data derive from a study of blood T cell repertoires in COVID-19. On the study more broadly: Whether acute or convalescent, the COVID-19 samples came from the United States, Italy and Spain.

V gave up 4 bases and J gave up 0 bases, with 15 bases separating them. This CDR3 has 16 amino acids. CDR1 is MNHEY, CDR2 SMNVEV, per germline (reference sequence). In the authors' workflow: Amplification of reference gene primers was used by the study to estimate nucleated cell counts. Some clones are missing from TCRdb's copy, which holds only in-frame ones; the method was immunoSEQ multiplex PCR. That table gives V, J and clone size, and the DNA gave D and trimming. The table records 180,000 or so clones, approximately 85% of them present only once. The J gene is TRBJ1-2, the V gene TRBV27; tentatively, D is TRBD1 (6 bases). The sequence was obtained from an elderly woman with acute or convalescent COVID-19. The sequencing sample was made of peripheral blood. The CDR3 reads CASSSPQSGANYGYTF. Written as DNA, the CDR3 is TGTGCCAGCAGTTCCCCGCAATCAGGGGCTAACTATGGCTACACCTTC.